One T cell receptor (beta chain) is described in this entry. No antigen is known for it. The data are from a study of T cells in pancreatic ductal adenocarcinoma. The selected patients with pancreatic ductal adenocarcinoma had surgery but no neoadjuvant therapy. The CDR3 is 16 amino acids. CDR1 MDHEN and CDR2 SYDVKM come from the germline V gene. V lost 2 bases, J lost 4 bases, and 9 bases stayed unmatched. General study findings and limits: Enrichment of CD45RO+ effector over naive T cells in tumors may bias clonality. Unique clonotypes were roughly 8-fold more numerous in blood than in tumor.

Only in-frame clones appear in the TCRdb table, and some are missing; sequencing was by immunoSEQ multiplex PCR. The sample carries 16,000 or so clones, around 91% recorded once. The rearrangement links TRBV28 to TRBJ1-2; 8 bases match TRBD1. Sequencing input: PBMCs. The origin of this receptor is a human donor with pancreatic ductal adenocarcinoma. The CDR3 region is CASSLEPGGAIYGYTF. Here the CDR3 DNA reads TGTGCCAGCAGTTTAGAACCAGGGGGCGCGATCTATGGCTACACCTTC.